The 15 T cell receptor beta chains below were found in one sample sequenced in a study of T cells in Graves' hyperthyroidism and ophthalmopathy. TCR beta CDR3 sequences were amplified from RNA transcripts. The TCR CDR3 was amplified in a first-round RT-PCR using the HTBI primer set. One entry per CDR3 protein results from TCRdb running MiXCR on the multiplex PCR reads. The data contain some 650,000 distinct CDR3 sequences, about 16% of them singletons. Sequencing was performed on blood. The origin of the receptors is a woman in her 40s with Graves' ophthalmopathy.

This clonotype was observed a handful of times. The chain carries TRBV20-1 and TRBJ2-4; 7 nucleotides agree with TRBD1. Germline V gene data show CDR1 as DFQATT and CDR2 as SNEGSKA (reference sequence). V was clipped by 3 bases and J by 0 bases; unmatched bases: 17. CDR3 length: 19 amino acids. The CDR3 sequence is CSARGWQGDKLLAKNIQYF. As DNA, the CDR3 is TGCAGTGCTAGGGGTTGGCAGGGGGACAAACTACTAGCCAAAAACATTCAGTACTTC.

The chain carries TRBV7-9 and TRBJ2-1; 14 bases align to TRBD2. The germline V gene encodes CDR1 SEHNR and CDR2 FQNEAQ (reference sequence). V dropped 4 bases and J dropped 7; count of bases not matched to a gene: 9. The CDR3 contains 17 residues. CDR3 bases: TGTGCCAGCAGCTCGAAAAGGACTAGCGGGAGGTTTAATGAGCAGTTCTTC. Its translation: CASSSKRTSGRFNEQFF.

This clonotype occurred a few times. The J gene is TRBJ1-6, the V gene TRBV5-1; no reliable D call. This CDR3 contains 16 residues. The germline V gene encodes CDR1 SGHRS and CDR2 YFSETQ. Trimming removed 1 base at V and 4 bases at J, with 12 bases between. The CDR3: CASSLRQLGYNSPLHF. In DNA, the CDR3 is TGCGCCAGCAGCTTGAGGCAGCTCGGATATAATTCACCCCTCCACTTT.

There are many counts of this clonotype. This rearrangement joins TRBV20-1 to TRBJ2-7; 14 nucleotides align to TRBD2. CDR3 length: 16 residues. V dropped 7 bases and J dropped 2; count of bases not matched to a gene: 10. Germline V gene sequence: CDR1 DFQATT, CDR2 SNEGSKA (reference sequence). The CDR3 protein is CSGGTSGRKGTYEQYF. CDR3 nucleotides: TGCAGTGGGGGGACTAGCGGGAGAAAAGGGACCTACGAGCAGTACTTC.

This clonotype was picked up many times. The chain links TRBV5-1 to TRBJ2-7; 10 bases align to TRBD2. The CDR3 spans 15 residues. Germline CDR1 reads SGHRS; CDR2 reads YFSETQ. V lost 0 bases, J lost 6 bases, and 6 bases stayed unmatched. CDR3 sequence: CASSLGGTSAAEQYF. The DNA of the CDR3 is TGCGCCAGCAGCTTGGGCGGGACTAGCGCCGCCGAGCAGTACTTC. Full variable domain (outside the CDR3, taken from reference TRBV5-1 and TRBJ2-7): KAGVTQTPRYLIKTRGQQVTLSCSPISGHRSVSWYQQTPGQGLQFLFEYFSETQRNKGNFPGRFSGRQFSNSRSEMNVSTLELGDSALYLCASSLGGTSAAEQYFGPGTRLTVT.

This chain connects TRBV7-8 to TRBJ2-1; TRBD1 might be the D (6 bases). V gave up 5 bases and J gave up 16 bases, with 27 bases separating them. The length of the CDR3 is 15 residues. CDR1 SGHVS and CDR2 FQNEAQ come from the germline V gene. As DNA, the CDR3 is TGTGCCAGCAGCCAACGAAGATGGGGGCCGGGCCAGGGATTCTTC. Translated: CASSQRRWGPGQGFF.

The chain employs TRBV28 and TRBJ2-7, with 7 bases that match TRBD2. The CDR3 is 15 amino acids. The V and J ends lost 6 bases and 3 bases, in that order; junction bases with no gene match: 11. CDR1 is MDHEN and CDR2 is SYDVKM in the germline V gene. The CDR3 region is CASSPRGGSGYEQYF. CDR3 nucleotides: TGTGCCAGCAGCCCCCGGGGCGGGAGTGGCTACGAGCAGTACTTC.

The chain joins TRBV5-1 to TRBJ1-1; D is ambiguous. V was pared by 4 bases and J by 2 bases, with 12 bases between. Germline V gives CDR1 SGHRS, CDR2 YFSETQ. The CDR3 contains 14 residues. CDR3 coding DNA: TGCGCCAGCAGCCCACTCAGCCCTAACACTGAAGCTTTCTTT. Its translation: CASSPLSPNTEAFF.

This clonotype was counted at least ten times. CDR3 region: CASSPNGGVGGYTF. CDR3 coding DNA: TGTGCCAGCAGTCCCAACGGAGGGGTTGGGGGCTACACCTTC. The genes are TRBV2 and TRBJ1-2; TRBD1 might be the D (5 bases). CDR1 and CDR2 (germline): SNHLY, FYNNEI. V was shortened by 5 bases and J by 8 bases, with 18 bases between the two germline ends. This CDR3 spans 14 amino acids.

This clonotype has just a few counts. The chain recombines TRBV2 with TRBJ2-3; 7 bases agree with TRBD2. This CDR3 is 14 amino acids long. Trimming removed 8 bases from V and 5 bases from J; junction bases left unmatched: 10. CDR1 and CDR2 (germline): SNHLY, FYNNEI. The CDR3 DNA reads as TGTGCCAGCTCGGCGGGCACGGGAGGAGATACGCAGTATTTT. Translated, it gives CASSAGTGGDTQYF.

This clonotype was observed a handful of times. This chain joins TRBV11-2 and TRBJ2-7; no clear D gene. From germline, CDR1 is SGHAT and CDR2 FQNNGV. The CDR3 has 12 amino acids. V was pared by 4 bases and J by 7 bases, with 11 bases between. The CDR3 nucleotides read TGTGCCAGCAGCTCACCCCCTGGGGAGCAGTACTTC. Residues: CASSSPPGEQYF.

This chain joins TRBV10-3 and TRBJ2-2; possibly TRBD1 for D (7 bases). The ends were cut back, 10 bases at V and 3 bases at J, with 15 bases in the middle. The CDR3 is 14 residues long. The germline V gene has CDR1 ENHRY and CDR2 SYGVKD. This chain's CDR3 is CASRGGGDTGELFF. The CDR3, as DNA: TGTGCCAGCCGAGGGGGCGGGGACACCGGGGAGCTGTTTTTT.

The gene calls are TRBV3-1 and TRBJ2-2; D is unresolved. Trimming removed 3 bases from V and 0 bases from J, with 17 bases in between. The CDR3 spans 18 residues. Germline CDR1 reads LGHDT; CDR2 reads YNNKEL (reference sequence). The CDR3 sequence: CASSQEVAVGANTGELFF. DNA of the CDR3: TGTGCCAGCAGCCAGGAAGTGGCGGTCGGCGCGAACACCGGGGAGCTGTTTTTT.

In its sample, this clonotype was seen many times. This chain joins TRBV12-3 or TRBV12-4 and TRBJ1-2; a possible D gene is TRBD1 (5 bases). The CDR3 is 14 residues long. Trimming took off 1 base at V and 2 bases at J, with 8 bases between the two ends. CDR3 residues: CASSLGGHNYGYTF. In DNA form, the CDR3 reads TGTGCCAGCAGTTTAGGGGGCCACAACTATGGCTACACCTTC.

This clonotype was detected only once. The chain links TRBV20-1 to TRBJ2-7; unclear D gene. Looked up from germline, CDR1 is DFQATT and CDR2 is SNEGSKA (reference sequence). V gave up 1 base and J gave up 3 bases, with 7 bases separating them. The length of the CDR3 is 12 residues. The CDR3 reads CSARGHLYEQYF. In nucleotides, the CDR3 is TGCAGTGCTAGAGGACACCTCTACGAGCAGTACTTC.